The source of this TCR beta chain is a study of blood T cell repertoires in COVID-19. The table came from immunoSEQ multiplex PCR; TCRdb's copy has only in-frame clones and leaves some out. The sample contains about 31,000 clones, more than 90% of which appear only once. Germline V gene sequence: CDR1 MDHEN, CDR2 SYDVKM. CDR3 size: 15 residues. Trimming took 7 bases from V and 2 from J, leaving 16 bases between them. The sample consisted of peripheral blood. The V and J genes are TRBV28 and TRBJ2-3, with a weak D call TRBD2 (6 bases). This clonotype was obtained from a man in his 70s with active or convalescent COVID-19. The CDR3 reads CASTVADVITDTQYF. The CDR3 DNA reads TGTGCCAGCACCGTAGCGGACGTGATCACAGATACGCAGTATTTT. Drawing the rest from reference TRBV28 and TRBJ2-3, the complete variable domain is DVKVTQSSRYLVKRTGEKVFLECVQDMDHENMFWYRQDPGLGLRLIYFSYDVKMKEKGDIPEGYSVSREKKERFSLILESASTNQTSMYLCASTVADVITDTQYFGPGTRLTVL.